One sample yielded the 17 T cell receptor beta chains listed below, sequenced in a study of cytomegalovirus exposure and HLA in healthy donors (dated by TCRdb to the late 2010s). Libraries were built with the immunoSEQ multiplex PCR assay. TCRdb took over this immuneACCESS table, retaining in-frame rearrangements with V and J assigned. Such tables are incomplete; in checked studies, under half of the missing clones stem from an unresolved V gene, and the remainder is unexplained. This sample holds some 130,000 clones; 85% to 90% were observed only once. The top ten hold approximately 1.5% of the sample. The sample comprised PBMCs. Source of these receptors: a young man in good health and CMV-seronegative.

The chain links TRBV5-1 to TRBJ2-1; 10 nucleotides match TRBD2. Germline CDR1 reads SGHRS; CDR2 reads YFSETQ. With V trimmed by 3 bases and J by 0 bases, 9 bases remained unmatched. CDR3 size: 18 residues. The CDR3 nucleotides are TGCGCCAGCAGCTCCCTAATTCTAGCGGGAGCCTCCTACAATGAGCAGTTCTTC. This translates into CASSSLILAGASYNEQFF.

The chain has TRBV7-9 and TRBJ2-7, with D possibly being TRBD1 (6 bases). V lost 3 bases to trimming and J lost 1 base, with 10 bases between them. Germline loops: CDR1 SEHNR, CDR2 FQNEAQ (reference sequence). The CDR3 runs to 14 residues. CDR3 residues: CASSFPGVSYEQYF. The CDR3, as DNA: TGTGCCAGCAGCTTTCCAGGGGTTTCCTACGAGCAGTACTTC. The full variable domain, with the rest looked up from reference TRBV7-9 and TRBJ2-7, is DTGVSQNPRHKITKRGQNVTFRCDPISEHNRLYWYRQTLGQGPEFLTYFQNEAQLEKSRLLSDRFSAERPKGSFSTLEIQRTEQGDSAMYLCASSFPGVSYEQYFGPGTRLTVT.

The rearrangement joins TRBV7-9 to TRBJ2-7, with TRBD1 matching over 8 bases. Germline assignment: CDR1 SEHNR and CDR2 FQNEAQ (reference sequence). The CDR3 is 15 residues long. Trimming at V came to 5 bases and at J to 5 bases, leaving 11 bases not matched to a gene. The CDR3 is CASSPARTGYDEQYF. The CDR3 DNA reads as TGTGCCAGCAGCCCCGCCAGGACAGGGTATGACGAGCAGTACTTC.

The chain recombines TRBV18 with TRBJ1-2; the match to TRBD1 covers 7 bases. The germline V gene has CDR1 KGHSH and CDR2 LQKENI. CDR3 size: 16 residues. The trim removed 3 bases at V and 3 bases at J, leaving 10 bases unmatched. The CDR3 DNA reads as TGTGCCAGCTCACCCGACAGGGACCTCGCACACTATGGCTACACCTTC. The encoded protein is CASSPDRDLAHYGYTF. Filled out from reference TRBV18 and TRBJ1-2, the complete variable domain reads NAGVMQNPRHLVRRRGQEARLRCSPMKGHSHVYWYRQLPEEGLKFMVYLQKENIIDESGMPKERFSAEFPKEGPSILRIQQVVRGDSAAYFCASSPDRDLAHYGYTFGSGTRLTVV.

The V and J genes are TRBV4-1 and TRBJ1-2, with TRBD1 matching over 9 bases. CDR1 is MGHRA and CDR2 is YSYEKL in the germline V gene. The CDR3 consists of 16 residues. Trimming took 4 bases from V and 4 from J; bases not matched to a gene: 10. CDR3 sequence reads: CASSLQEQGAIYGYTF. CDR3 bases: TGCGCCAGCAGCCTTCAAGAACAGGGGGCTATCTATGGCTACACCTTC.

The chain uses TRBV10-3 and TRBJ2-2; D possibly corresponds to TRBD2 (6 bases). Trimming took off 7 bases at V and 5 bases at J, with 14 bases between the two ends. Germline CDR1 and CDR2: ENHRY and SYGVKD. The length of the CDR3 is 14 residues. The CDR3 sequence is CAIKEGPLTGELFF. CDR3 DNA: TGTGCCATCAAGGAGGGCCCTCTTACCGGGGAGCTGTTTTTT.

The chain carries TRBV7-3 and TRBJ2-1; 11 nucleotides line up with TRBD2. The trim removed 3 bases at V and 7 bases at J, leaving 5 bases unmatched. CDR1 SGHTA and CDR2 FQGTGA come from the germline V gene. The CDR3 spans 15 residues. CDR3 DNA: TGTGCCAGCAGCTTGCTAGCGGGAGGCACAAATGAGCAGTTCTTC. Amino acid sequence: CASSLLAGGTNEQFF.

This rearrangement joins TRBV2 to TRBJ1-1; 10 bases fit TRBD1. The junction had 7 bases not matched to a gene; V was cut back by 7 bases and J by 2 bases. The length of the CDR3 is 15 residues. Germline CDR1 reads SNHLY; CDR2 reads FYNNEI. For the CDR3, the DNA is TGTGCCAGCAACCGGGACAGGGGCCGTAACACTGAAGCTTTCTTT. Residues: CASNRDRGRNTEAFF.

The V and J genes are TRBV29-1 and TRBJ2-7; 9 bases align to TRBD2. Germline CDR1 reads SQVTM; CDR2 reads ANQGSEA. V lost 6 bases, J lost 5 bases, and 8 bases stayed unmatched. This CDR3 has 13 amino acids. CDR3: CSVRAGGVDEQYF. CDR3 DNA: TGCAGCGTAAGAGCGGGAGGTGTGGACGAGCAGTACTTC.

The CDR3 here is CASSGTATYTQETQYF. The CDR3 nucleotides read TGTGCCAGCAGCGGGACAGCAACGTATACACAAGAGACCCAGTACTTC. This chain links TRBV27 with TRBJ2-5, with TRBD1 matching 7 bases. The ends lost 6 bases at V and 2 bases at J; junction bases unmatched: 12. The CDR3 contains 16 residues. The V gene's germline CDR1 is MNHEY and CDR2 SMNVEV (reference sequence).

The CDR3 DNA reads as TGCGCCAGCCGACGACTAGCGGGAGGGTCAGATACGCAGTATTTT. It encodes CASRRLAGGSDTQYF. The chain links TRBV5-1 to TRBJ2-3; 14 nucleotides match TRBD2. The CDR3 spans 15 residues. Germline CDR1 is SGHRS and CDR2 is YFSETQ. V trimming: 7 bases; J trimming: 4 bases; junction bases outside the gene matches: 5.

Only one count was recorded for this clone. The DNA for the CDR3 is TGTGCCAGCAGCGTAGAGGCTAGAGCCGAGCAGTACTTC. The encoded protein is CASSVEARAEQYF. The chain recombines TRBV9 with TRBJ2-7, with D uncertain. The CDR3 contains 13 residues. In germline, CDR1 is SGDLS, CDR2 YYNGEE. V lost 0 bases and J 6 bases, leaving 10 bases between the germline ends.

This chain joins TRBV5-1 and TRBJ2-1; the match to TRBD2 covers 7 bases. The junction had 7 bases not matched to a gene; V was cut back by 4 bases and J by 3 bases. The CDR3 has 15 amino acids. Looked up from germline, CDR1 is SGHRS and CDR2 is YFSETQ. As DNA, the CDR3 is TGCGCCAGCAGCCCTGGGACTACAGGCTACAATGAGCAGTTCTTC. Translation gives CASSPGTTGYNEQFF.

This chain joins TRBV5-1 and TRBJ1-2; the match to TRBD1 covers 7 bases. This CDR3 is 15 amino acids long. The germline gives CDR1 SGHRS, CDR2 YFSETQ. J was trimmed by 4 bases and V by 3 bases; bases with no gene match: 9. CDR3 protein: CASSSGQGGGYGYTF. The CDR3 DNA is TGCGCCAGCAGCTCGGGCCAGGGGGGTGGCTATGGCTACACCTTC.

The rearrangement uses TRBV5-1 and TRBJ1-1; D may be TRBD1 (5 bases). CDR3 length: 14 amino acids. Trimming left V 0 bases short and J 3 bases short, with 9 bases between. Germline V gene data show CDR1 as SGHRS and CDR2 as YFSETQ. The CDR3 region is CASSLALGDTEAFF. The CDR3 DNA reads TGCGCCAGCAGCTTGGCCTTAGGGGACACTGAAGCTTTCTTT.

The gene calls are TRBV6-1 and TRBJ1-1, with unresolved D. Per germline, CDR1 MNHNS and CDR2 SASEGT. This CDR3 spans 12 amino acids. Between the trimmed V and J ends, which lost 8 bases and 4 bases, there was a span of 11 bases. The CDR3 sequence is CASSWEGTEAFF. The CDR3 region has the DNA TGTGCCAGCTCCTGGGAGGGCACTGAAGCTTTCTTT.

The chain recombines TRBV6-1 with TRBJ2-7; 7 positions match TRBD1. Germline values: CDR1 MNHNS, CDR2 SASEGT. The CDR3 has 16 amino acids. Unmatched junction bases numbered 12, after V lost 4 bases and J lost 3 bases. The CDR3 sequence: CASSGEQGSLNYEQYF. For the CDR3, the DNA is TGTGCCAGCAGTGGCGAACAGGGGTCTCTAAACTACGAGCAGTACTTC.